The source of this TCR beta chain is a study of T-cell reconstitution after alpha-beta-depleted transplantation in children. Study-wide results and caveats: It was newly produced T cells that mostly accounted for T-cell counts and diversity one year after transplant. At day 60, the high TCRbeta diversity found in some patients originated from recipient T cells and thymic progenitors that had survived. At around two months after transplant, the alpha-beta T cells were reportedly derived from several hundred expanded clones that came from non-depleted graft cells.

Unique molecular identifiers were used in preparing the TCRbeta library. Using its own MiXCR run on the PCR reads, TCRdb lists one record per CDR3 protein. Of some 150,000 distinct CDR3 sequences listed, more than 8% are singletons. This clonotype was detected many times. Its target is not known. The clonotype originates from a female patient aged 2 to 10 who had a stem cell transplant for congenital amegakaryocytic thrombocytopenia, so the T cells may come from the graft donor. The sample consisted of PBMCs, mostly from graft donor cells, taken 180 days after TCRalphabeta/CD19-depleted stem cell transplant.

As DNA, the CDR3 is TGCGCCAGCAGCCAATTTAGCCTTGACTCCTACAATGAGCAGTTCTTC. This codes for CASSQFSLDSYNEQFF. This chain joins TRBV4-1 and TRBJ2-1; D unresolved. V was clipped by 2 bases and J by 0 bases, with 11 bases between them. In germline, CDR1 is MGHRA, CDR2 YSYEKL. This CDR3 contains 16 residues.